This TCR beta chain emerged from a study of blood T cells in healthy people across ages (dated by TCRdb to between 2014 and 2017). In terms of the full investigation: In model experiments, template switching captured roughly one uniquely barcoded TCR beta cDNA molecule for every two T cells. The study measured age-related changes in TCR beta repertoire diversity using deep sequencing normalized with unique cDNA molecular identifiers. For two donors (one aged 18 to 30 and one aged 80 or older), the study analyzed two additional independent replicas of 1 million unique cDNA reads from the same blood draw. To avoid experimental bias, donors of different ages were spread randomly across the sequencing lanes. The donors were split into four age groups: young (average about 16 years), middle-aged (roughly 39), aged (approximately 60) and long-lived (about 82). What the research found in general, with its limitations: Total diversity estimates from one million sequenced T cells were considered lower bounds and underestimates. Compared with the aged group, more naive CD4+ T cells, fewer expanded clones and increased TCR diversity were shown by the long-lived group, suggesting age selection. Observed TCR beta diversity per million T cells fell roughly linearly with age, and a significant reduction was already apparent by age about 38. Observed TCR beta diversity correlated strongly with the percentage of naive T cells measured by flow cytometry. Since profiling was done on bulk unsorted PBMCs, naive and antigen-experienced compartments could not be conclusively compared. The CMV infection status of donors was not known, potentially confounding age-related changes in expanded clonotypes.

Library preparation used 5' RACE. Sequencing was carried out with an Illumina HiSeq 2500. A second roughly 6 to 11 cycle PCR used a sample-barcoded 5' primer and a J-beta primer mix. A unique molecular identifier was introduced onto each TCR beta cDNA molecule by a template-switch 5' adaptor carrying 12 random nucleotides. Each sample yielded at least 2.5 million CDR3-containing paired-end reads. First-strand cDNA was synthesized from all RNA with the Mint cDNA synthesis kit, primed by a TRBC-specific oligonucleotide. Following uracil-DNA glycosylase treatment, all cDNA underwent a first 18-cycle PCR with the universal primers M1SS and BC2_uni_R. The published analysis was carried out like this. For normalization, 1 million high-quality reads, each with a distinct molecular identifier, were randomly selected from each sample. Instead of being binned into consensus sequences, reads that shared molecular identifiers were thrown out. CDR3 identification, clonotype clustering and error correction used MiTCR with a Q25 quality threshold and the strictest error-elimination algorithm. A nonparametric unseen species model with Euler transformation was used to estimate lower-bound total TCR beta diversity. TCRdb itself trimmed the public reads at Q25 with fastp, ran MiXCR and retained productive beta chains. A single entry per CDR3 protein holds the most common genes and DNA from its merged rows. The V and J calls and clone size come from TCRdb's table, not from the authors' own analysis. The sample profile shows approximately 880,000 distinct CDR3 sequences; 45% to 50% of them were found once. Around an eighth of the sample is held by the ten biggest clonotypes.

As regards this clonotype: This receptor's antigen is unknown. No base qualities exist here, and no much larger clone lies one base off it.

Systemically healthy Caucasian individuals from Russia, over 30 in total and aged about 6 to 100 years, were included as donors. Each donor gave approximately 9.3 milliliters of peripheral blood, collected into EDTA-treated Vacutainer tubes. Ficoll-Paque density-gradient centrifugation was used to isolate PBMCs, with at least 6.5 million obtained per sample. Trizol reagent was used to extract total RNA from PBMCs, with at least 5 micrograms per sample. The percentages of naive CD45RAhigh/CD27high T cells were determined by flow cytometry on a PBMC aliquot from every donor. Between the V and J ends, shortened by 7 bases and 4 bases respectively, the junction contains 10 bases. Measured from the cysteine to the phenylalanine, the CDR3 is 13 residues long. The sequence is cut down to CDR3 DNA, 39 bases in frame from base 1.

This TCR came from a man in his thirties or forties in good health. The rearrangement joined TRBV12-3 or TRBV12-4 to TRBJ2-2, and perhaps TRBD1 as D gene, on 6 matching bases. The sequencing input was blood. The DNA sequence is as follows: TGTGCCAGCAAGTTACAGGGCACCGGGGAGCTGTTTTTT. Its protein product is CASKLQGTGELFF.